This T cell receptor (beta chain) is drawn from a study of T-cell memory formation after mild COVID-19. Findings and caveats of the study: Later expanders leaned CD4+, whereas day 15 to 85 contracting clones were balanced CD4/CD8.

Sample barcodes and UMIs were carried by the TCR alpha and TCR beta cDNA libraries that 5'RACE generated with constant-segment primers. TCRdb itself ran the 5' RACE reads through MiXCR, one entry per CDR3 protein. The table records about 250,000 distinct CDR3 sequences, approximately 15% of them present only once. This clonotype was picked up a small number of times. No antigen is known for it. Sample: PBMCs or a T cell subset sorted from them (not recorded which). The source of this sequence is an adult woman who had mild COVID-19 (a few samples of this study predate the infection). Cell type and time point are not known.

CDR3 DNA sequence: TGTGCCAGCAGCCAACGGGATCTGCGGGAGCAGTACTTC. Its protein is CASSQRDLREQYF. The chain carries TRBV7-2 and TRBJ2-7; tentative D call: TRBD2 (5 bases). V lost 5 bases and J 7 bases, leaving 15 bases between the germline ends. The CDR3 is made up of 13 amino acids. Germline CDR1 and CDR2: SGHTA and FQGNSA.